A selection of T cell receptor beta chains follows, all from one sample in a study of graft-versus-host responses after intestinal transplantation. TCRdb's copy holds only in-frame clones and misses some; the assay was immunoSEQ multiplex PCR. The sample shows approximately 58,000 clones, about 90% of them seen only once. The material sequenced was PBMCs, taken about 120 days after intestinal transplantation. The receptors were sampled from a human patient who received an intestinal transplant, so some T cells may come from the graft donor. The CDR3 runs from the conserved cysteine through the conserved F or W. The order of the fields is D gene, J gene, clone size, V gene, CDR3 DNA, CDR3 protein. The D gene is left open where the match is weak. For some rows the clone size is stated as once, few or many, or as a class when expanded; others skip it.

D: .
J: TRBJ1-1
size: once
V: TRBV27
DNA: TGTGCCAGCAGACCCCGTCCCGGGGGGTACACTGAAGCTTTCTTT
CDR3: CASRPRPGGYTEAFF

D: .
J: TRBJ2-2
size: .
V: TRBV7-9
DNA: TGTGCCAGCAGCTTTACAGGGAGTATCGGGGAGCTGTTTTTT
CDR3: CASSFTGSIGELFF

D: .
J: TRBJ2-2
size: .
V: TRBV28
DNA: TGTGCCAGCACCCTCGGCACCGGGGAGCTGTTTTTT
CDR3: CASTLGTGELFF

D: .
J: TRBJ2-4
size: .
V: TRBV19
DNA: TGTGCCAGTAGGGACAGCTTAGCCAAAAACATTCAGTACTTC
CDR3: CASRDSLAKNIQYF

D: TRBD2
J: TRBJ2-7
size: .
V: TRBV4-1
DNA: TGCGCCAGCAGCCAATCAAGCGGGAGGGCCTCCTACGAGCAGTACTTC
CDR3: CASSQSSGRASYEQYF

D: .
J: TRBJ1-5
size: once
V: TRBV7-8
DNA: TGTGCCAGCAGCCCGCGGACACTTAATCAGCCCCAGCATTTT
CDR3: CASSPRTLNQPQHF

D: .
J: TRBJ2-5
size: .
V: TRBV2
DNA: TGTGCCAGCAGTGACAGGGGGGAGTTAGGGGAGACCCAGTACTTC
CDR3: CASSDRGELGETQYF

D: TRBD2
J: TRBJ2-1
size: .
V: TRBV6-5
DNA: TGTGCCAGCAGCGCCGGGACTAGGGTCCACAATGAGCAGTTCTTC
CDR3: CASSAGTRVHNEQFF

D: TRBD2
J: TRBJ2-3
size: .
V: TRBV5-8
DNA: TGTGCCAGCAGCGGGGGCGGGAGGAGGACAGATACGCAGTATTTT
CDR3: CASSGGGRRTDTQYF

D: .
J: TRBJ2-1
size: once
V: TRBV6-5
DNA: TGTGCCAGCAGTTACTCGACGGGGGGCCCCTACAATGAGCAGTTCTTC
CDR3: CASSYSTGGPYNEQFF

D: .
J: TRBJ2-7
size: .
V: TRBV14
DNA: TGTGCCAGCAGCCAAAGCCGGAGGGAAGGATACTACGAGCAGTACTTC
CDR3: CASSQSRREGYYEQYF

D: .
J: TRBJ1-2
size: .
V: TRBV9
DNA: TGTGCCAGCAGCGTCGCACCGGGGGTCGGGGGCTACACCTTC
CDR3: CASSVAPGVGGYTF

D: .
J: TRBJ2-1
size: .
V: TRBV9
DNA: TGTGCCAGCAGCGTACCCGGACGGCGACTGGAGCAGTTCTTC
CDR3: CASSVPGRRLEQFF

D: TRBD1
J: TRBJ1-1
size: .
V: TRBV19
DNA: TGTGCCAGTAGTATCGGGACAGGTAACACTGAAGCTTTCTTT
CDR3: CASSIGTGNTEAFF

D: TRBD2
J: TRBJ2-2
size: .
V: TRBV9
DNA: TGTGCCAGCGGACTAGCTCCCGGGGAGCTGTTTTTT
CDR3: CASGLAPGELFF

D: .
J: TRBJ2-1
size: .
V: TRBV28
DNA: TGTGCCAGCAGTATCATCCAGCCCAGGAGCAATGAGCAGTTCTTC
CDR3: CASSIIQPRSNEQFF

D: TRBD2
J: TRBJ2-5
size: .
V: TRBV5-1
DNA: TGCGCCAGCAGCAGAGGACTAGTACGAGGAGAGACCCAGTACTTC
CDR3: CASSRGLVRGETQYF

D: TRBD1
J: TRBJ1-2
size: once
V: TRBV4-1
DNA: TGCGCCAGCAGCCAAGGGATGGGACAGCCTAGTTTCGATGGCTACACCTTC
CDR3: CASSQGMGQPSFDGYTF

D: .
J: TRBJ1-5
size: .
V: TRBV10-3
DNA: TGTGCCATCAGTGAGTCGGAGGGATCGGGGAGCAATCAGCCCCAGCATTTT
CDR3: CAISESEGSGSNQPQHF

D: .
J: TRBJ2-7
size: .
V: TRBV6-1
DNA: TGTGCCAGCAGTGAAAAAGAGGGACGAAGATACGAGCAGTACTTC
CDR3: CASSEKEGRRYEQYF

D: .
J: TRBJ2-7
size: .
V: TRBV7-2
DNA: TGTGCCAGCAGCTCCGTGGACAGAAACTACGAGCAGTACTTC
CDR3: CASSSVDRNYEQYF

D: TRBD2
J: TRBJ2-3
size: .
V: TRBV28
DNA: TGTGCCAGCAAAACGGCGGGGGAAAGCACAGATACGCAGTATTTT
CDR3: CASKTAGESTDTQYF

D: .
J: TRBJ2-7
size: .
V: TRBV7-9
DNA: TGTGCCAGCAGCTTAGGGGCGGCCGCTTCCTACGAGCAGTACTTC
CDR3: CASSLGAAASYEQYF

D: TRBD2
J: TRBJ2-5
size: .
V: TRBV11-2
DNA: TGTGCCAGCAGCCCGGCCCGGGGGGGGGCCCAAGAGACCCAGTACTTC
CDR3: CASSPARGGAQETQYF

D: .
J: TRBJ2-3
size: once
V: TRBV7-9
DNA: TGTGCCAGCAGCCCGGCGGGCGCAGATACGCAGTATTTT
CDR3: CASSPAGADTQYF

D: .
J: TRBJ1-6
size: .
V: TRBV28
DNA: TGTGCCAGCAGTTGGACAGCTTATAATTCACCCCTCCACTTT
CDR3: CASSWTAYNSPLHF

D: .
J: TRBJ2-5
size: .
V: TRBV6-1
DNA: TGTGCCAGCAGTGAAGGGCGCTCGACCTTTCAAGAGACCCAGTACTTC
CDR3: CASSEGRSTFQETQYF